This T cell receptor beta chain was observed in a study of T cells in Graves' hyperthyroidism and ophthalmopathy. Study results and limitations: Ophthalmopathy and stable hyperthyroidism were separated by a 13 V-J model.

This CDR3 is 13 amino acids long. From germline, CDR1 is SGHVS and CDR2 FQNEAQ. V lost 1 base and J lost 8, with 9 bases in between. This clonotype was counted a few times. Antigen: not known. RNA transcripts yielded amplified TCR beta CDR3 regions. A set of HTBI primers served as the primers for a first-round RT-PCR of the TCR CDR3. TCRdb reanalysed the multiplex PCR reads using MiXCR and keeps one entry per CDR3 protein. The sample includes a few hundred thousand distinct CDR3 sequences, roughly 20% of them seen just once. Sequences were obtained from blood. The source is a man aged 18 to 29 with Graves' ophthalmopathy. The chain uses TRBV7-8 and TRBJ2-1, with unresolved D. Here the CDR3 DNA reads TGTGCCAGCAGCTTAGTAAAGCGCCATGAGCAGTTCTTC. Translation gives CASSLVKRHEQFF.